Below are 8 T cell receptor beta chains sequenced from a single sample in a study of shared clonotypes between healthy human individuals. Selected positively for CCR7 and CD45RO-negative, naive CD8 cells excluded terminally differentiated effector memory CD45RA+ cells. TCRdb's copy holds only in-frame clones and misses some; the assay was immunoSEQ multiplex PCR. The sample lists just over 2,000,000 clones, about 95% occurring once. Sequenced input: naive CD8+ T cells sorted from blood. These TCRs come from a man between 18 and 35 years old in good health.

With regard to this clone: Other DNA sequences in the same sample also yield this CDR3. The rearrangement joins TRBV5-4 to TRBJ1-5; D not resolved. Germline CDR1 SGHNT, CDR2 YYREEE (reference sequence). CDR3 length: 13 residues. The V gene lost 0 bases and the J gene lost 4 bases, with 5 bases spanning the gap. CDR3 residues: CASSLGINQPQHF. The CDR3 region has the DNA TGTGCCAGCAGCTTGGGAATTAATCAGCCCCAGCATTTT.

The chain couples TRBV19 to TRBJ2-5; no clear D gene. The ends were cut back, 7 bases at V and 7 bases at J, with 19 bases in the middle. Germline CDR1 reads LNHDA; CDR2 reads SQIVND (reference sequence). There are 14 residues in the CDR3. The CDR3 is CASTTNLNWGTQYF. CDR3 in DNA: TGTGCCAGTACCACCAACCTTAATTGGGGGACCCAGTACTTC.

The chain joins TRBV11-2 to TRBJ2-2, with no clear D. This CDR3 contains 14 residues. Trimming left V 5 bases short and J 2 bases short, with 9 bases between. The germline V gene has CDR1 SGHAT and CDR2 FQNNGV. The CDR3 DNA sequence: TGTGCCAGCAGCCCCATTTATAACACCGGGGAGCTGTTTTTT. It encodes CASSPIYNTGELFF.

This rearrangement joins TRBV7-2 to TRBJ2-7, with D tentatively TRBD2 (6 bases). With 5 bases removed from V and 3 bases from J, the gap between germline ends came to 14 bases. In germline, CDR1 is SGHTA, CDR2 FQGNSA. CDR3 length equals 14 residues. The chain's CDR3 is CASSAFSGNYEQYF. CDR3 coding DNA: TGTGCCAGCAGCGCCTTTAGCGGAAACTACGAGCAGTACTTC.

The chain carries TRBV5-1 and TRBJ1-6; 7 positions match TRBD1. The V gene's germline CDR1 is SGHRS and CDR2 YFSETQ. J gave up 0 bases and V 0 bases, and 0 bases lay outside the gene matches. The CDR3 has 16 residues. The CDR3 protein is CASSLGDSSYNSPLHF. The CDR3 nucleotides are TGCGCCAGCAGCTTGGGGGACAGCTCCTATAATTCACCCCTCCACTTT.

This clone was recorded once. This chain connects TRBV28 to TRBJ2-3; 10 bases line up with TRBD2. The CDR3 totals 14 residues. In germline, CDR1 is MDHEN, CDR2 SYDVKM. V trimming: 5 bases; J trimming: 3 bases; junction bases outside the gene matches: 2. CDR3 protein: CASSPSGGTDTQYF. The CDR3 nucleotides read TGTGCCAGCAGTCCTAGCGGGGGTACAGATACGCAGTATTTT.

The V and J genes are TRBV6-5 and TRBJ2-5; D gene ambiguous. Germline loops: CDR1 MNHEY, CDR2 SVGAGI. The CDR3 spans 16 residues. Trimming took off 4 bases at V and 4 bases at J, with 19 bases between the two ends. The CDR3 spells CASSLRTRNPGETQYF. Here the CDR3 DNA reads TGTGCCAGCAGTTTGAGAACACGGAATCCGGGAGAGACCCAGTACTTC.

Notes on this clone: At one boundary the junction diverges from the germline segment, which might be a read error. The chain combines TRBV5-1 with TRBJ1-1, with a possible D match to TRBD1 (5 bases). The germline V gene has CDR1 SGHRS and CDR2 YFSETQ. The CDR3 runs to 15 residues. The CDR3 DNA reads TGCGCCAGCAGCTTGGATGGGGGAGGGAACGCTGAAGCTTTCTTT. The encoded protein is CASSLDGGGNAEAFF.